The 22 T cell receptor beta chains in this list originate from one sample, sequenced in a study of blood T cell repertoires in COVID-19. Repertoires were generated with immunoSEQ multiplex PCR, while TCRdb's copy carries only in-frame clones and drops some. The sample shows around 300,000 clones, around 88% of them seen only once. The sequencing sample was made of peripheral blood. The receptors originated from a woman between 25 and 40 years old with COVID-19, enrolled during active disease.

V usage is TRBV6-1 and J usage is TRBJ1-5, with 9 bases identical to TRBD1. The CDR3 is 15 amino acids. The germline CDR1 and CDR2 sequences are MNHNS and SASEGT. Unmatched junction bases numbered 7, after V lost 3 bases and J lost 7 bases. Here the CDR3 DNA reads TGTGCCAGCAGTGAGAACAGGGGGCGATGGCAGCCCCAGCATTTT. It codes for CASSENRGRWQPQHF.

The chain combines TRBV19 with TRBJ1-6; TRBD1 matches 7 bases. CDR1 and CDR2 from the germline V gene are LNHDA and SQIVND (reference sequence). The ends lost 3 bases at V and 5 bases at J; junction bases unmatched: 10. The CDR3 covers 17 residues. The CDR3 protein is CASSIYRTGSDNSPLHF. CDR3 DNA: TGTGCCAGTAGTATTTATAGGACAGGATCGGATAATTCACCCCTCCACTTT.

The chain joins TRBV28 to TRBJ2-3, with TRBD1 identical over 10 bases. CDR3 length: 17 residues. Trimming took 4 bases from V and 3 from J; bases not matched to a gene: 10. Germline values: CDR1 MDHEN, CDR2 SYDVKM. The CDR3 nucleotides are TGTGCCAGCAGTTCCCCCCGGGACAGGGGCCCTACAGATACGCAGTATTTT. This translates into CASSSPRDRGPTDTQYF.

The chain recombines TRBV18 with TRBJ1-2; D is unresolved. Trimming took 0 bases from V and 6 from J, leaving 8 bases between them. Per the germline V gene, CDR1 is KGHSH and CDR2 is LQKENI. The CDR3 has 13 residues. The chain's CDR3 is CASSPPATDGYTF. Written as DNA, the CDR3 is TGTGCCAGCTCACCACCGGCCACAGATGGCTACACCTTC.

The rearrangement links TRBV30 to TRBJ2-7; 11 bases agree with TRBD1. J gave up 6 bases and V 1 base, and 2 bases lay outside the gene matches. Germline CDR1 reads GTSNPN; CDR2 reads SVGIG (reference sequence). The length of the CDR3 is 13 residues. Here the CDR3 DNA reads TGTGCCTGGAGTGACGGGACAGGGGGCGAGCAGTACTTC. As protein: CAWSDGTGGEQYF.

The genes are TRBV18 and TRBJ2-7; 7 bases agree with TRBD1. After removal of 0 bases from V and 7 bases from J, the junction contained 6 bases not matched to a gene. The CDR3 has 14 residues. Germline V gene data show CDR1 as KGHSH and CDR2 as LQKENI. The DNA for the CDR3 is TGTGCCAGCTCACCACCGACAGGGCCAAGGGAGCAGTACTTC. Its translation: CASSPPTGPREQYF.

The V gene is TRBV10-3, the J gene TRBJ1-5, with D hard to call. Trimming stripped 3 bases from V and 0 bases from J, with 6 bases between. From germline, CDR1 is ENHRY and CDR2 SYGVKD. The CDR3 has 14 residues. The CDR3 region has the DNA TGTGCCATCAGTGAAACAGATAGCAATCAGCCCCAGCATTTT. Its translation is CAISETDSNQPQHF.

The chain links TRBV9 to TRBJ1-6; D is ambiguous. CDR3 length: 17 residues. From germline, CDR1 is SGDLS and CDR2 YYNGEE. Trimming shortened V by 0 bases and J by 0 bases, and 10 bases separated the two germline ends. DNA for the CDR3: TGTGCCAGCAGCGTAGGAGGTATAAGCTCCTATAATTCACCCCTCCACTTT. This translates into CASSVGGISSYNSPLHF. Together with reference TRBV9 and TRBJ1-6, the CDR3 gives the full variable domain: DSGVTQTPKHLITATGQRVTLRCSPRSGDLSVYWYQQSLDQGLQFLIQYYNGEERAKGNILERFSAQQFPDLHSELNLSSLELGDSALYFCASSVGGISSYNSPLHFGNGTRLTVT.

The chain combines TRBV11-2 with TRBJ1-1; no definite D call. CDR3 length: 17 residues. CDR1 and CDR2 (germline): SGHAT, FQNNGV. V shed 1 base and J shed 5 bases, with 20 bases lying between them. The CDR3 DNA sequence: TGTGCCAGCAGCTTAGGGGTTTACGATTCGGAGAATACTGAAGCTTTCTTT. Translating it yields CASSLGVYDSENTEAFF.

V is TRBV7-2 and J is TRBJ2-2, with D tentatively TRBD1 (6 bases). V lost 5 bases to trimming and J lost 6 bases, with 16 bases between them. The CDR3 spans 15 residues. From germline, CDR1 is SGHTA and CDR2 FQGNSA. CDR3 bases: TGTGCCAGCAGCCCGACAGGAATCGAGGCCGGGGAGCTGTTTTTT. Translated: CASSPTGIEAGELFF. Complete variable domain (other parts from reference TRBV7-2 and TRBJ2-2): GAGVSQSPSNKVTEKGKDVELRCDPISGHTALYWYRQSLGQGLEFLIYFQGNSAPDKSGLPSDRFSAERTGGSVSTLTIQRTQQEDSAVYLCASSPTGIEAGELFFGEGSRLTVL.

The chain couples TRBV6-5 to TRBJ1-1; no reliable D call. CDR3 length: 12 amino acids. Germline CDR1 is MNHEY and CDR2 is SVGAGI. V was clipped by 2 bases and J by 4 bases, with 5 bases between them. CDR3 protein: CASSYGSTEAFF. DNA for the CDR3: TGTGCCAGCAGTTACGGGAGCACTGAAGCTTTCTTT.

The V and J genes are TRBV7-9 and TRBJ2-1; 9 bases are a match to TRBD1. From germline, CDR1 is SEHNR and CDR2 FQNEAQ (reference sequence). J lost 7 bases, V lost 3 bases, and 7 bases had no gene match. The CDR3 covers 15 residues. DNA of the CDR3: TGTGCCAGCAGCTTTACAGGGGGCATCGGTAATGAGCAGTTCTTC. It is translated as CASSFTGGIGNEQFF. The whole variable domain, remainder taken from reference TRBV7-9 and TRBJ2-1, is DTGVSQNPRHKITKRGQNVTFRCDPISEHNRLYWYRQTLGQGPEFLTYFQNEAQLEKSRLLSDRFSAERPKGSFSTLEIQRTEQGDSAMYLCASSFTGGIGNEQFFGPGTRLTVL.

The chain combines TRBV7-9 with TRBJ2-1; the D gene is possibly TRBD2 (6 bases). Germline loops: CDR1 SEHNR, CDR2 FQNEAQ (reference sequence). V was shortened by 5 bases and J by 10 bases, with 18 bases between the two germline ends. The CDR3 sequence is 14 residues long. This CDR3 reads CASSKISAGREQFF. DNA for the CDR3: TGTGCCAGCAGCAAAATCTCGGCAGGGAGGGAGCAGTTCTTC.

This rearrangement joins TRBV9 to TRBJ1-4, with unresolved D. The V end lost 0 bases, the J end lost 1 base, and 7 bases lay between the germline ends. The germline gives CDR1 SGDLS, CDR2 YYNGEE. The CDR3 runs to 15 residues. The CDR3 spells CASSVVGGTNEKLFF. CDR3 sequence (DNA): TGTGCCAGCAGCGTAGTAGGAGGAACTAATGAAAAACTGTTTTTT.

This clone was seen only once. J is TRBJ2-3 and V is TRBV2; D gene uncertain. The CDR3 extends over 14 amino acids. The germline gives CDR1 SNHLY, CDR2 FYNNEI. Between the trimmed V and J ends, which lost 3 bases and 0 bases, there was a span of 7 bases. CDR3 sequence: CASSESPSTDTQYF. For the CDR3, the DNA is TGTGCCAGCAGTGAGAGCCCTAGCACAGATACGCAGTATTTT.

The rearrangement uses TRBV13 and TRBJ2-1; the D is unclear. The CDR3 sequence is 11 residues long. CDR1 is PRHDT and CDR2 is FYEKMQ in the germline V gene (reference sequence). Trimming took 8 bases from V and 7 from J, leaving 9 bases between them. This CDR3 is CASFRRNEQFF. The CDR3 region has the DNA TGTGCCAGCTTTCGCAGGAATGAGCAGTTCTTC. Variable domain in full (rest from reference TRBV13 and TRBJ2-1): AAGVIQSPRHLIKEKRETATLKCYPIPRHDTVYWYQQGPGQDPQFLISFYEKMQSDKGSIPDRFSAQQFSDYHSELNMSSLELGDSALYFCASFRRNEQFFGPGTRLTVL.

V is TRBV5-1 and J is TRBJ1-2; 11 bases match TRBD1. This CDR3 comprises 16 residues. Germline V gene sequence: CDR1 SGHRS, CDR2 YFSETQ. Losses at the gene ends were 3 bases for V and 4 bases for J; bases not matched to a gene: 8. CDR3 bases: TGCGCCAGCAGCTATGGACAGGGGGCGCGGGGCTATGGCTACACCTTC. It yields the protein CASSYGQGARGYGYTF.

This rearrangement joins TRBV5-1 to TRBJ2-7; TRBD2 is a possible D gene (6 bases). The CDR3 has 15 amino acids. Germline CDR1 reads SGHRS; CDR2 reads YFSETQ. The V and J ends lost 2 bases and 0 bases respectively, with 12 bases between them. The CDR3 DNA follows: TGCGCCAGCAGCTTCGGGGAGGTCGGCTCCTACGAGCAGTACTTC. As protein: CASSFGEVGSYEQYF. The full variable domain, in which reference TRBV5-1 and TRBJ2-7 provide the parts outside the CDR3, is KAGVTQTPRYLIKTRGQQVTLSCSPISGHRSVSWYQQTPGQGLQFLFEYFSETQRNKGNFPGRFSGRQFSNSRSEMNVSTLELGDSALYLCASSFGEVGSYEQYFGPGTRLTVT.

DNA for the CDR3: TGTGCCAGTAGTATGGGCCAGGGGCGGGATCAGCCCCAGCATTTT. It encodes CASSMGQGRDQPQHF. This chain joins TRBV19 and TRBJ1-5; D might be TRBD1 (6 bases). This CDR3 region has 15 residues. Trimming stripped 3 bases from V and 5 bases from J, with 14 bases between. The V gene's germline CDR1 is LNHDA and CDR2 SQIVND (reference sequence).

The genes are TRBV2 and TRBJ2-3, with D possibly being TRBD2 (6 bases). V dropped 6 bases and J dropped 4 bases, with 11 bases sitting between them. Germline lookup yields CDR1 SNHLY and CDR2 FYNNEI. The CDR3 is made up of 13 amino acids. This chain's CDR3 is CASSKDYADTQYF. CDR3 bases: TGTGCCAGCAGCAAGGACTATGCAGATACGCAGTATTTT.

Regarding this clone: The same CDR3 arises from other DNA sequences in this sample as well. The V call is TRBV19, the J call TRBJ1-3; 7 nucleotides agree with TRBD1. Germline V lookup: CDR1 LNHDA, CDR2 SQIVND (reference sequence). The CDR3 sequence is 14 residues long. V was clipped by 6 bases and J by 0 bases; unmatched bases: 2. The CDR3 DNA sequence: TGTGCCAGTAGCCGGGACAGCTCTGGAAACACCATATATTTT. Encoded protein: CASSRDSSGNTIYF.

The chain uses TRBV18 and TRBJ1-1; 9 bases agree with TRBD1. The germline V gene has CDR1 KGHSH and CDR2 LQKENI. CDR3 length: 16 amino acids. V was clipped by 6 bases and J by 1 base; unmatched bases: 9. DNA for the CDR3: TGTGCCAGCTCCCCCCGGACAGGGGCCCCGAACACTGAAGCTTTCTTT. This gives the protein CASSPRTGAPNTEAFF.